The clone carrying this TCR beta chain was counted between two and nine times. The J segment lost 10 bases and the V segment lost 4 bases, leaving 5 bases of the junction unmatched. CDR1 is LGHNA, CDR2 YSLEER, per germline. There are 14 residues in the CDR3. This sample was included in a study of long-term antiretroviral therapy in people with HIV. From each donor, at least one pre-ART PBMC sample and at least two post-ART PBMC samples were obtained. Samples held about 0.85-10 million cryopreserved PBMC, and DNA extraction followed. Investigators performed immunoSEQ version v3.0 at survey level. Only in-frame clones appear in the TCRdb table, and some are missing; sequencing was by immunoSEQ multiplex PCR. The sample has 20,000 to 25,000 clones, almost 85% seen once; the top ten hold 5%.

V and J are TRBV4-3 and TRBJ1-6; 9 nucleotides agree with TRBD1. The receptor was isolated from a man between 45 and 60 years old with HIV. The source was unsorted PBMCs, collected 0.3 years after starting antiretroviral therapy. The CDR3 DNA is TGCGCCAGCAGCCTCGGGACAGGGTTATCACCCCTCCACTTT. Its protein product is CASSLGTGLSPLHF.